What follows are 29 T cell receptor beta chains derived from one specimen sequenced in a study of T-cell reconstitution after alpha-beta-depleted transplantation in children. Unique molecular identifiers were used in preparing the TCRbeta library. Using its own MiXCR run on the PCR reads, TCRdb lists one record per CDR3 protein. The sample contains approximately 980,000 distinct CDR3 sequences, around 30% of which appear only once. The specimen comprised PBMCs, mostly from graft donor cells, sampled 360 days after TCRalphabeta/CD19-depleted stem cell transplant. These receptors all stem from a boy in the first two years of life who had a stem cell transplant for SCID, so the T cells may come from the graft donor.

V gene TRBV11-2 combines with J gene TRBJ2-7; tentative D call: TRBD2 (7 bases). CDR3 length equals 16 residues. Trimming removed 5 bases from V and 0 bases from J, with 17 bases in between. The germline gives CDR1 SGHAT, CDR2 FQNNGV. For the CDR3, the DNA is TGTGCCAGCAGCCTCCTGGGGGGGGCCGGCTCCTACGAGCAGTACTTC. Its translation: CASSLLGGAGSYEQYF.

This clonotype was found a few times. V usage is TRBV6-2 or TRBV6-3 and J usage is TRBJ2-5; D might be TRBD1 (6 bases). This CDR3 comprises 15 residues. The V gene lost 0 bases and the J gene lost 1 base, with 9 bases spanning the gap. Germline assignment: CDR1 MNHEY and CDR2 SVGEGT. The CDR3 sequence: CASSYSRQVQETQYF. CDR3 bases: TGTGCCAGCAGTTACTCGAGACAGGTCCAAGAGACCCAGTACTTC.

The chain combines TRBV4-1 with TRBJ2-5; perhaps TRBD1 as D (6 bases). V was cut by 1 base and J by 5 bases, with 14 bases left in between. In germline, CDR1 is MGHRA, CDR2 YSYEKL. The CDR3 runs 15 residues. In DNA form, the CDR3 reads TGCGCCAGCAGCCAAGTAGGGACACTTGGGGAGACCCAGTACTTC. It yields the protein CASSQVGTLGETQYF.

The chain carries TRBV2 and TRBJ2-7; 14 positions agree with TRBD2. Trimming removed 3 bases from V and 4 bases from J; junction bases left unmatched: 11. CDR1 is SNHLY, CDR2 FYNNEI, per germline. The CDR3 extends over 18 amino acids. CDR3 loop: CASSDLIGGTSGGYEQYF. CDR3 nucleotides: TGTGCCAGCAGTGATCTTATAGGCGGGACTAGCGGGGGTTACGAGCAGTACTTC.

This chain links TRBV5-6 with TRBJ1-4; D remains unclear. In germline, CDR1 is SGHDT, CDR2 YYEEEE. This CDR3 region has 14 residues. V lost 0 bases to trimming and J lost 3 bases, with 6 bases between them. DNA of the CDR3: TGTGCCAGCAGCTTGGGGGCGGCTAATGAAAAACTGTTTTTT. It encodes CASSLGAANEKLFF.

The table lists this clonotype with a few counts. The chain recombines TRBV24-1 with TRBJ2-1, with TRBD1 matching 7 bases. From germline, CDR1 is KGHDR and CDR2 SFDVKD. V shed 2 bases and J 7 bases; nucleotides not matched to a gene: 16. The CDR3 runs to 18 residues. As DNA, the CDR3 is TGTGCCACCAGTGATTGGCTTGAAGACAGGGAAATCGGGAATGAGCAGTTCTTC. It specifies CATSDWLEDREIGNEQFF.

Only a few counts were recorded for this clonotype. The chain combines TRBV15 with TRBJ2-6; D remains unclear. The V end lost 0 bases, the J end lost 3 bases, and 15 bases lay between the germline ends. CDR3 length: 18 residues. CDR1 and CDR2 (germline): LNHNV, YYDKDF (reference sequence). The CDR3 DNA sequence: TGTGCCACCAGCAGAGATCGGGCCAAGGCATTTGGGGCCAACGTCCTGACTTTC. Translating it yields CATSRDRAKAFGANVLTF.

This chain joins TRBV10-3 and TRBJ2-5; D gene unclear. V was shortened by 6 bases and J by 5 bases, with 10 bases between the two germline ends. CDR1 and CDR2 from the germline V gene are ENHRY and SYGVKD. This CDR3 has 12 amino acids. CDR3 loop: CAISPEWETQYF. Here the CDR3 DNA reads TGTGCCATCAGCCCTGAATGGGAGACCCAGTACTTC.

In this sample, this clonotype turned up many times. The chain couples TRBV28 to TRBJ2-3, with 9 bases lining up with TRBD1. Germline CDR1 and CDR2: MDHEN and SYDVKM. The CDR3 has 15 residues. V trimming: 5 bases; J trimming: 2 bases; junction bases outside the gene matches: 5. The CDR3 is CASSPRDRVTDTQYF. The CDR3 region has the DNA TGTGCCAGCAGTCCTAGGGACAGGGTCACAGATACGCAGTATTTT.

In this sample, this clonotype turned up a few times. The J gene is TRBJ2-7, the V gene TRBV6-2 or TRBV6-3; 8 positions match TRBD2. The V segment lost 7 bases and the J segment 1 base; nucleotides outside the gene matches: 3. Germline CDR1 and CDR2: MNHEY and SVGEGT. The CDR3 is 13 residues long. The CDR3 DNA reads TGTGCCAGCACGGCGGGGGGATCCTACGAGCAGTACTTC. It specifies CASTAGGSYEQYF.

The genes are TRBV5-1 and TRBJ2-5; TRBD2 might be the D (5 bases). Per the germline V gene, CDR1 is SGHRS and CDR2 is YFSETQ. The CDR3 has 14 amino acids. Trimming cost V 4 bases and J 1 base, with 11 bases left between them. CDR3 protein: CASSPGFFQETQYF. The CDR3 bases are TGCGCCAGCAGCCCGGGGTTCTTCCAAGAGACCCAGTACTTC.

In this sample, this clonotype turned up a few times. This sequence joins TRBV12-3 or TRBV12-4 and TRBJ2-3, with D hard to call. V was cut by 6 bases and J by 1 base, with 17 bases left in between. This CDR3 contains 16 residues. DNA of the CDR3: TGTGCCAGCAGGCCAGCACTCTACCTCCGCACAGATACGCAGTATTTT. Translated, it gives CASRPALYLRTDTQYF.

This chain links TRBV7-9 with TRBJ1-1; 9 bases are shared with TRBD1. Trimming removed 6 bases from V and 4 bases from J; junction bases left unmatched: 9. CDR3 length equals 15 residues. Germline assignment: CDR1 SEHNR and CDR2 FQNEAQ (reference sequence). The CDR3 region is CASSWTGQGGTEAFF. The CDR3 nucleotides read TGTGCCAGCAGTTGGACGGGACAGGGTGGCACTGAAGCTTTCTTT.

This clonotype was detected a few times. The V gene is TRBV18, the J gene TRBJ2-2, with 8 bases fitting TRBD1. The CDR3 length is 15 residues. Trimming cost V 6 bases and J 3 bases; bases outside gene matches: 6. Germline V lookup: CDR1 KGHSH, CDR2 LQKENI. The DNA of the CDR3 is TGTGCCAGCTCGTACGGACAGGGATACACCGGGGAGCTGTTTTTT. Protein: CASSYGQGYTGELFF. Variable domain in full (rest from reference TRBV18 and TRBJ2-2): NAGVMQNPRHLVRRRGQEARLRCSPMKGHSHVYWYRQLPEEGLKFMVYLQKENIIDESGMPKERFSAEFPKEGPSILRIQQVVRGDSAAYFCASSYGQGYTGELFFGEGSRLTVL.

The chain has TRBV20-1 and TRBJ2-1; a weak D match, TRBD1 (6 bases). Trimming cost V 0 bases and J 6 bases, with 18 bases left between them. Per germline, CDR1 DFQATT and CDR2 SNEGSKA (reference sequence). The CDR3 runs 16 residues. The CDR3 sequence is CSARDRARGSFNEQFF. The DNA of the CDR3 is TGCAGTGCTAGAGATCGGGCCAGGGGATCGTTCAATGAGCAGTTCTTC.

This clonotype was counted a few times. Here the CDR3 reads CASSLMGGDEQFF. CDR3 bases: TGTGCCAGCAGCTTAATGGGGGGTGATGAGCAGTTCTTC. The V and J genes are TRBV7-9 and TRBJ2-1; D is perhaps TRBD2 (6 bases). This CDR3 has 13 residues. Germline V gene data show CDR1 as SEHNR and CDR2 as FQNEAQ (reference sequence). V shed 2 bases and J shed 8 bases, with 10 bases lying between them.

The CDR3 region has the DNA TGTGCCAGCAGTTACTCACGAGGCCCTGGGGCCAACGTCCTGACTTTC. This codes for CASSYSRGPGANVLTF. The chain couples TRBV6-5 to TRBJ2-6; D uncertain. The CDR3 runs 16 residues. CDR1 and CDR2 (germline): MNHEY, SVGAGI. The V end lost 0 bases, the J end lost 2 bases, and 8 bases lay between the germline ends.

This clonotype occurred a few times. The genes are TRBV4-2 and TRBJ2-1; D not resolved. Trimming removed 0 bases at V and 8 bases at J, with 8 bases between. This CDR3 is 13 amino acids long. CDR1 is LGHNA and CDR2 is YNFKEQ in the germline V gene. The CDR3 region is CASSQDGLDEQFF. The CDR3 coding sequence is TGTGCCAGCAGCCAAGACGGTCTGGATGAGCAGTTCTTC.

J is TRBJ1-5 and V is TRBV20-1, with D perhaps matching TRBD1 (6 bases). Trimming took off 3 bases at V and 6 bases at J, with 15 bases between the two ends. In germline, CDR1 is DFQATT, CDR2 SNEGSKA (reference sequence). This CDR3 is built from 14 residues. The CDR3 region is CSASMRQGLQPQHF. CDR3 bases: TGCAGTGCTAGTATGCGGCAGGGGCTTCAGCCCCAGCATTTT.

V usage is TRBV4-2 and J usage is TRBJ2-1; 10 nucleotides line up with TRBD1. CDR1 is LGHNA, CDR2 YNFKEQ, per germline. Germline trimming cut 4 bases from V and 8 bases from J; bases unmatched to any gene: 8. The CDR3 runs to 15 residues. CDR3 loop: CASSPGQGGGHEQFF. The CDR3 region has the DNA TGTGCCAGCAGCCCAGGACAGGGGGGGGGACATGAGCAGTTCTTC.

This rearrangement joins TRBV6-1 to TRBJ2-1; TRBD2 matches 9 bases. Germline V gives CDR1 MNHNS, CDR2 SASEGT. V trimming: 7 bases; J trimming: 7 bases; junction bases outside the gene matches: 5. CDR3 length: 13 amino acids. This CDR3 is CASIAGGRNEQFF. As DNA, the CDR3 is TGTGCCAGCATCGCGGGGGGGAGAAATGAGCAGTTCTTC.

V gene TRBV6-2 or TRBV6-3 combines with J gene TRBJ1-5; D gene ambiguous. Germline V gene lookup returns CDR1 MNHEY and CDR2 SVGEGT. The CDR3 spans 14 residues. Deletions cut 7 bases from V and 11 bases from J, with 21 bases between. CDR3 bases: TGTGCCAGCAATCCCTTCGGGGTTCCCTCGGCCCAGCATTTT. It translates to CASNPFGVPSAQHF.

This clonotype has a handful of counts. This chain uses TRBV20-1 with TRBJ2-3; D is uncertain. Trimming removed 0 bases from V and 2 bases from J, with 6 bases in between. The CDR3 spans 13 residues. Germline assignment: CDR1 DFQATT and CDR2 SNEGSKA (reference sequence). DNA for the CDR3: TGCAGTGCTAGAGACCTCCTCACAGATACGCAGTATTTT. Translation: CSARDLLTDTQYF.

Only a few counts were recorded for this clonotype. The J gene is TRBJ2-3, the V gene TRBV10-3, with a weak D call TRBD2 (5 bases). Germline V gives CDR1 ENHRY, CDR2 SYGVKD. This CDR3 contains 16 residues. V was pared by 4 bases and J by 2 bases, with 16 bases between. CDR3: CAISVGGETLTDTQYF. The CDR3 bases are TGTGCCATCAGTGTCGGTGGGGAGACGCTCACAGATACGCAGTATTTT.

The sample holds a few counts of this clonotype. The V gene is TRBV20-1, the J gene TRBJ2-1, with TRBD2 matching over 9 bases. Trimming cost V 5 bases and J 7 bases; bases outside gene matches: 9. Germline V CDR1 and CDR2: DFQATT, SNEGSKA (reference sequence). This CDR3 comprises 14 residues. The CDR3 nucleotides read TGCAGTGCTGGGGGCGGGGGGGGCGTAAATGAGCAGTTCTTC. Translated, it gives CSAGGGGGVNEQFF.

This clonotype occurred a few times. The chain uses TRBV7-2 and TRBJ2-3, with D possibly TRBD2 on 5 matching bases. The V and J ends lost 6 bases and 0 bases respectively, with 13 bases between them. The V gene's germline CDR1 is SGHTA and CDR2 FQGNSA. The CDR3 length is 15 residues. CDR3 sequence reads: CASRESRTSTDTQYF. For the CDR3, the DNA is TGTGCCAGCAGGGAAAGTAGGACTAGCACAGATACGCAGTATTTT.

There are a few counts of this clonotype. J is TRBJ2-5 and V is TRBV7-7; the D is unclear. CDR1 SSHAT and CDR2 FNYEAQ come from the germline V gene (reference sequence). The CDR3 is 15 amino acids. Deletions cut 6 bases from V and 7 bases from J, with 21 bases between. The CDR3 loop reads CASSPGLDRFWTQYF. The CDR3 DNA reads as TGTGCCAGCAGTCCCGGGCTAGATCGCTTTTGGACCCAGTACTTC.

This clonotype was found a few times. The chain is built from TRBV5-1 and TRBJ2-1; a possible D gene is TRBD1 (6 bases). Deletions cut 0 bases from V and 8 bases from J, with 12 bases between. CDR1 is SGHRS and CDR2 is YFSETQ in the germline V gene. CDR3 length equals 14 residues. The CDR3 DNA sequence: TGCGCCAGCAGCTTGGTACAGGGTAGGGATGAGCAGTTCTTC. As protein: CASSLVQGRDEQFF.

In its sample, this clonotype was seen a few times. This sequence joins TRBV5-1 and TRBJ2-3, with TRBD1 matching over 9 bases. From germline, CDR1 is SGHRS and CDR2 YFSETQ. The CDR3 extends over 16 amino acids. J lost 6 bases, V lost 2 bases, and 10 bases had no gene match. CDR3 DNA sequence: TGCGCCAGCAGCTTACAAGGACAGGGGTGGTCGGATACGCAGTATTTT. Translated: CASSLQGQGWSDTQYF.